Below, 4 T cell receptor beta chains from the same sample are listed, as sequenced in a study of T cell repertoires in cytomegalovirus infection. MiXCR, run by TCRdb on the reads, gives a single entry per CDR3 protein. Here the sample spans about 260,000 distinct CDR3 sequences, around 9% being singletons. The sample was PBMCs. The receptors were gathered from a human donor in good health (CMV status not recorded). Some clones in this sample may be carry-over from other donors' samples.

The chain recombines TRBV5-1 with TRBJ2-5; D call uncertain. The CDR3 runs to 15 residues. The germline CDR1 and CDR2 sequences are SGHRS and YFSETQ. The V end lost 2 bases, the J end lost 2 bases, and 13 bases lay between the germline ends. This CDR3 is CASSLVAGKQETQYF. In DNA, the CDR3 is TGCGCCAGCAGCTTAGTTGCAGGAAAACAAGAGACCCAGTACTTC.

This chain uses TRBV30 with TRBJ2-1; TRBD1 agrees at 7 bases. V shed 2 bases and J 0 bases; nucleotides not matched to a gene: 13. Germline V CDR1 and CDR2: GTSNPN, SVGIG (reference sequence). The CDR3 totals 18 residues. The CDR3 DNA sequence: TGTGCCTGGAGTCCGAGCCTAGTAACAGGGGCCTCCTACAATGAGCAGTTCTTC. This codes for CAWSPSLVTGASYNEQFF.

The rearrangement uses TRBV20-1 and TRBJ1-6; TRBD1 matches 7 bases. The germline V gene encodes CDR1 DFQATT and CDR2 SNEGSKA (reference sequence). This CDR3 region has 18 residues. The ends lost 0 bases at V and 3 bases at J; junction bases unmatched: 11. CDR3 protein: CSARDPSRDSRYNSPLHF. The CDR3 region has the DNA TGCAGTGCTAGAGATCCTAGTCGGGACAGCCGCTATAATTCACCCCTCCACTTT.

This clonotype was seen repeatedly, ten times or more. The chain joins TRBV6-1 to TRBJ2-1; possible D gene TRBD1, 5 bases. The CDR3 is 13 residues long. V gave up 6 bases and J gave up 4 bases, with 10 bases separating them. CDR1 is MNHNS and CDR2 is SASEGT in the germline V gene. Written as DNA, the CDR3 is TGTGCCAGCAGGCAGGGTGGTTACAATGAGCAGTTCTTC. It codes for CASRQGGYNEQFF.